This T cell receptor (beta chain) was captured by sequencing in a study of T cells in Graves' hyperthyroidism and ophthalmopathy. The germline gives CDR1 SGHTA, CDR2 FQGNSA. Between the trimmed V and J ends, which lost 5 bases and 4 bases, there was a span of 15 bases. The CDR3 is made up of 14 amino acids. RNA transcripts were the template for amplifying TCR beta CDR3 regions. The HTBI primer set was used in a first-round RT-PCR of the TCR CDR3. In TCRdb, the multiplex PCR reads were re-called with MiXCR into one record per CDR3 protein. The sample lists hundreds of thousands of distinct CDR3 sequences, around 14% occurring once. This clonotype was recorded at least ten times.

The sequenced sample was blood. This receptor was identified in a woman between 25 and 40 years old with Graves' hyperthyroidism that later progressed to Graves' ophthalmopathy. The V gene is TRBV7-2, the J gene TRBJ2-7; D is possibly TRBD1 (6 bases). CDR3 DNA: TGTGCCAGCAGCCCTTCCTGGACAGTTTACGAGCAGTACTTC. It specifies CASSPSWTVYEQYF.